These T cell receptor beta chains were read from a single sample in a study of control samples from healthy donors and cancer patients. Some clones are missing from TCRdb's copy, which holds only in-frame ones; the method was immunoSEQ multiplex PCR. The sample consists of 120,000 or so clones, approximately 90% of them appearing once. The sample consisted of blood. The source is a man aged 18 to 30 in good health. Both conserved end residues are part of each CDR3. The order of the fields is J gene, V gene, CDR3 protein.

TRBJ1-5	TRBV30	CAFAGTGLFQPQHF
TRBJ1-2	TRBV7-9	CASTRDGRDTQGSMGYTF
TRBJ2-2	TRBV30	CAGGFGAGELFF
TRBJ1-3	TRBV2	CASSAWRGLRDSGNTIYF
TRBJ2-3	TRBV5-1	CASSSSEGGGRDTQYF
TRBJ1-6	TRBV6-4	CASSDSGGSGPPLHF
TRBJ2-7	TRBV7-9	CASSRDRATDEQYF
TRBJ1-1	TRBV7-3	CASSPGWRTEAFF
TRBJ1-1	TRBV5-1	CASSRRNTEAFF
TRBJ2-5	TRBV2	CASSDRLAGVVQYF
TRBJ1-3	TRBV27	CASSSGDGSRNTIYF
TRBJ1-4	TRBV30	CAWSHRVVEKLFF
TRBJ1-3	TRBV30	CAWSVLPGLGNTIYF
TRBJ2-1	TRBV24-1	CATSERTEPRHNEQFF
TRBJ2-1	TRBV6-5	CASSYRAQGIYEQFF
TRBJ1-5	TRBV2	CASASTGPGQPQHF
TRBJ2-1	TRBV10-3	CAISDQGHEQFF
TRBJ2-7	TRBV6-6	CASSKGGPSEQYF
TRBJ1-5	TRBV30	CAWSIQNQPQHF
TRBJ1-6	TRBV6-4	CASRSRVGNSPLHF
TRBJ2-6	TRBV10-1	CAIPTGGAFGANVLTF
TRBJ1-5	TRBV6-5	CASSSLGNQPQHF
TRBJ1-2	TRBV10-2	CASSNSGDSGYTF
TRBJ2-5	TRBV6-2/TRBV6-3	CASSSAGGLETQYF
TRBJ2-2	TRBV7-3	CASSLKGTDYTGELFF
TRBJ1-1	TRBV27	CASSSTVEDEAFF
TRBJ2-3	TRBV15	CATSGLAGTDTQYF
TRBJ2-1	TRBV6-1	CASSEQTGGYNEQFF
TRBJ1-6	TRBV25-1	CASSARHYNSPLHF
TRBJ2-7	TRBV27	CASSPSLAGPSEQYF
TRBJ1-4	TRBV30	CAWSVPRSNEKLFF
TRBJ2-7	TRBV28	CAIRAFRGSSYEQYF
TRBJ1-4	TRBV25-1	CASSDQGGSQEEKLFF
TRBJ2-2	TRBV3-1/TRBV3-2	CATMTGTGHTGELFF
TRBJ1-1	TRBV7-6	CASSLGGKGTEAFF
TRBJ1-5	TRBV21-1	CALLGKPQHF
TRBJ2-2	TRBV19	CASSIVLVLPGDRGPNTGELFF
TRBJ2-7	TRBV5-1	CASHRETDYEQYF
TRBJ1-1	TRBV7-6	CASSEYGWVGTEAFF
TRBJ2-7	TRBV27	CASSPRGQGSYEQYF
TRBJ1-1	TRBV2	CASRKTQGNTEAFF
TRBJ2-3	TRBV11-2	CASSSIRSGYTDTQYF
TRBJ1-2	TRBV19	CASSPETGVGYGYTF
TRBJ1-1	TRBV15	CATSRSNTEAFF
TRBJ2-2	TRBV4-1	CASSRPAGRTGELFF
TRBJ2-5	TRBV9	CASSVRGKETQYF